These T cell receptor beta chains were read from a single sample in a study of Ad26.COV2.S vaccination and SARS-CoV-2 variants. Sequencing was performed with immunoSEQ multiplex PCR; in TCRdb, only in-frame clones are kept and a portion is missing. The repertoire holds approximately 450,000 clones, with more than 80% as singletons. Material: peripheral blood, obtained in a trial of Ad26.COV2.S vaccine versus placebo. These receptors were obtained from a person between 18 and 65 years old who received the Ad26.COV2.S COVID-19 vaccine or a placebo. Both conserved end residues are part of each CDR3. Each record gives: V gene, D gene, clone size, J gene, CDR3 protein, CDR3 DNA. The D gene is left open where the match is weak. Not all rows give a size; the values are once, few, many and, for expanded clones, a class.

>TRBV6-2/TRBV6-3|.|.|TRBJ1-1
CASSTPFRGQTEAFF
TGTGCCAGCAGTACCCCTTTCCGGGGGCAAACTGAAGCTTTCTTT
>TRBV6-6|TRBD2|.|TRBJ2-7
CASSYSGTSAYEQYF
TGTGCCAGCAGTTACTCGGGGACTAGCGCCTACGAGCAGTACTTC
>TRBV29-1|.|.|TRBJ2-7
CSAEGPTGESYEQYF
TGCAGCGCCGAGGGTCCGACAGGCGAGTCCTACGAGCAGTACTTC
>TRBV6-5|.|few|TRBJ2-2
CASSSAGELFF
TGTGCCAGCAGTTCTGCCGGGGAGCTGTTTTTT
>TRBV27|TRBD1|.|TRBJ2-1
CASSLSGQGAWGSYNEQFF
TGTGCCAGCAGTTTGTCGGGACAGGGGGCGTGGGGCTCCTACAATGAGCAGTTCTTC
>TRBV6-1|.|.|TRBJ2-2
CASSEGTLTGELFF
TGTGCCAGCAGTGAAGGGACCTTAACCGGGGAGCTGTTTTTT
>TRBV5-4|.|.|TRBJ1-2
CASSSETGDLGGYTF
TGTGCCAGCAGCTCCGAGACAGGAGACTTGGGAGGCTACACCTTC
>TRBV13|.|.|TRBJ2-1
CASSPPRWDSSYNEQFF
TGTGCCAGCAGCCCCCCCCGGTGGGATAGCTCCTACAATGAGCAGTTCTTC
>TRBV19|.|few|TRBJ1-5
CASASAAAAQPQHF
TGTGCCAGTGCCTCCGCGGCCGCTGCTCAGCCCCAGCATTTT
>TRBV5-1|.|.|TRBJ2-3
CASSLTGRPTDTQYF
TGCGCCAGCAGCTTGACAGGGCGTCCCACAGATACGCAGTATTTT
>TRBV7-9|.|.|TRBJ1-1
CASSLTGNTEAFF
TGTGCCAGCAGCTTAACGGGGAACACTGAAGCTTTCTTT
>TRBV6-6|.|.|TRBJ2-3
CASSPRLQDTQYF
TGTGCCAGCAGTCCACGACTACAAGATACGCAGTATTTT
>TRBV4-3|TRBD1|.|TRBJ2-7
CASSYSGTGEYEQYF
TGCGCCAGCAGCTACTCCGGGACAGGGGAGTACGAGCAGTACTTC
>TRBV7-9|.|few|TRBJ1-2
CASSFAGNYGYTF
TGTGCCAGCAGCTTCGCTGGGAACTATGGCTACACCTTC
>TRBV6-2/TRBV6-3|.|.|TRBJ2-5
CASSYRLAGTGFQETQYF
TGTGCCAGCAGTTACCGGCTAGCAGGCACCGGGTTTCAAGAGACCCAGTACTTC
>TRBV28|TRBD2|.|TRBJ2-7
CASSRGLAFYEQYF
TGTGCCAGCAGTCGAGGACTAGCGTTCTACGAGCAGTACTTC
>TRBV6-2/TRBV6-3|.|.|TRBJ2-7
CASSYHIRLGDYEQYF
TGTGCCAGCAGTTACCATATCAGACTAGGGGACTACGAGCAGTACTTC